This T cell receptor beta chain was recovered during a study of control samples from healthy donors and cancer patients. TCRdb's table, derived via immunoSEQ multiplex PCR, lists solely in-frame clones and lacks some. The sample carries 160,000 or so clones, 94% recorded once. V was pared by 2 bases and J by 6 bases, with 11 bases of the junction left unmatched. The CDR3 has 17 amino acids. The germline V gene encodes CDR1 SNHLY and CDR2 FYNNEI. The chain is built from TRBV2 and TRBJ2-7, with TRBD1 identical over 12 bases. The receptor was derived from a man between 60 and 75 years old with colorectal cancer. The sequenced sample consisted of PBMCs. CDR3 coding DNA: TGTGCCAGCAGTGAAAGAAGAGCGGGGACAGGGGGCGGCGAGCAGTACTTC. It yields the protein CASSERRAGTGGGEQYF.